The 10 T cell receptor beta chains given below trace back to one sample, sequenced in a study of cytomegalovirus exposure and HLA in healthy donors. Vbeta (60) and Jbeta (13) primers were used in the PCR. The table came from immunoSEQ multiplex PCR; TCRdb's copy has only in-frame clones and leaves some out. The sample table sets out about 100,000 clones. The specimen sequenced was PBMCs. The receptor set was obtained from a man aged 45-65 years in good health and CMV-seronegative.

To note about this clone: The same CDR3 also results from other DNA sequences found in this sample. CDR3 nucleotides: TGCGCCAGCAGCTTCAGGCAGGATGTCACTGAAGCTTTCTTT. This translates into CASSFRQDVTEAFF. This chain connects TRBV5-1 to TRBJ1-1, with no clear D. The CDR3 runs 14 residues. Germline lookup yields CDR1 SGHRS and CDR2 YFSETQ. Trimming stripped 2 bases from V and 4 bases from J, with 12 bases between.

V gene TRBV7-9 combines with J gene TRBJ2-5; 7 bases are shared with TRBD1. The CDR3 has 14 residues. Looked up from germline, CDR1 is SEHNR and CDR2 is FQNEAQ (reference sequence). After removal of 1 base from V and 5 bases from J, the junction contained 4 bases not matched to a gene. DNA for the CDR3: TGTGCCAGCAGCTTAGAGGGGGCTGCGGAGACCCAGTACTTC. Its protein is CASSLEGAAETQYF. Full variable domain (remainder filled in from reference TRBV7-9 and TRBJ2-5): DTGVSQNPRHKITKRGQNVTFRCDPISEHNRLYWYRQTLGQGPEFLTYFQNEAQLEKSRLLSDRFSAERPKGSFSTLEIQRTEQGDSAMYLCASSLEGAAETQYFGPGTRLLVL.

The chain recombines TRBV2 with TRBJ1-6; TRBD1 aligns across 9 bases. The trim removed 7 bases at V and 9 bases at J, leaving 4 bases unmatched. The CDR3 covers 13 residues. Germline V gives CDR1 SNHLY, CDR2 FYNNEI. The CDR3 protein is CASTRTGVSPLHF. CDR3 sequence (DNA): TGTGCCAGCACCCGGACAGGGGTTTCACCCCTCCACTTT.

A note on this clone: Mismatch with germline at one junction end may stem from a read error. CDR3: CASTLEPGGETQYF. DNA for the CDR3: TGTGCTAGCACCCTAGAGCCCGGAGGGGAGACCCAGTACTTC. The rearrangement links TRBV7-7 to TRBJ2-5; tentatively, D is TRBD2 (6 bases). This CDR3 region has 14 residues. The germline gives CDR1 SSHAT, CDR2 FNYEAQ (reference sequence).

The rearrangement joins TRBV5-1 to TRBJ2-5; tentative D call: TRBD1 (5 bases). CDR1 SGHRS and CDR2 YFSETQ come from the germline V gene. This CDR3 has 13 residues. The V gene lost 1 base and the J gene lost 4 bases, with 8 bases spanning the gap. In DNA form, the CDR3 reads TGCGCCAGCAGCTTGACTGGGGCAGAGACCCAGTACTTC. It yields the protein CASSLTGAETQYF.

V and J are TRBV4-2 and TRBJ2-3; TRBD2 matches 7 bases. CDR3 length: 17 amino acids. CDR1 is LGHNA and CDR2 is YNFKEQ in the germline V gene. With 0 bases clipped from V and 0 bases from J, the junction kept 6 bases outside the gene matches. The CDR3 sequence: CASSQEFSGQSTDTQYF. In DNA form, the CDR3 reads TGTGCCAGCAGCCAAGAGTTTAGCGGGCAAAGCACAGATACGCAGTATTTT.

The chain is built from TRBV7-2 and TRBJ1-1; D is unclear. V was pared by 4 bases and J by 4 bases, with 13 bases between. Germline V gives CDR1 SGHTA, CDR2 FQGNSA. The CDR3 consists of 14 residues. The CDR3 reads CASSSSGQGTEAFF. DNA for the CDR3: TGTGCCAGCAGCTCCAGTGGGCAAGGCACTGAAGCTTTCTTT.

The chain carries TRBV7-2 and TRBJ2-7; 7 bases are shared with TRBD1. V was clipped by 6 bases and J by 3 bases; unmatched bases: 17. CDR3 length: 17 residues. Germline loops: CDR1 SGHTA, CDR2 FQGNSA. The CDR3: CASSVSRWGQIDYEQYF. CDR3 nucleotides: TGTGCCAGCAGTGTATCCCGGTGGGGACAGATAGACTACGAGCAGTACTTC.

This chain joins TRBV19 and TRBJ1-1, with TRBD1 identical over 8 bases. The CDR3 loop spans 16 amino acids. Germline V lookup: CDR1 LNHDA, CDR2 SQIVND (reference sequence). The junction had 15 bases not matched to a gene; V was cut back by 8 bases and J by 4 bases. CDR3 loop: CASSEVGRGLGTEAFF. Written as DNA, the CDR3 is TGTGCCAGTTCAGAAGTGGGCAGGGGGCTTGGCACTGAAGCTTTCTTT. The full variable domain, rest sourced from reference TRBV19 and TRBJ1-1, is DGGITQSPKYLFRKEGQNVTLSCEQNLNHDAMYWYRQDPGQGLRLIYYSQIVNDFQKGDIAEGYSVSREKKESFPLTVTSAQKNPTAFYLCASSEVGRGLGTEAFFGQGTRLTVV.

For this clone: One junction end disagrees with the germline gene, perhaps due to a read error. CDR3 in amino acids: CASSTQYKEQFF. CDR3 coding DNA: TGTGCCAGCAGCACCCAGTACAAGGAGCAGTTCTTC. V usage is TRBV7-9 and J usage is TRBJ2-1; the D is unclear. The CDR3 has 12 amino acids. Per germline, CDR1 SEHNR and CDR2 FQNEAQ (reference sequence).